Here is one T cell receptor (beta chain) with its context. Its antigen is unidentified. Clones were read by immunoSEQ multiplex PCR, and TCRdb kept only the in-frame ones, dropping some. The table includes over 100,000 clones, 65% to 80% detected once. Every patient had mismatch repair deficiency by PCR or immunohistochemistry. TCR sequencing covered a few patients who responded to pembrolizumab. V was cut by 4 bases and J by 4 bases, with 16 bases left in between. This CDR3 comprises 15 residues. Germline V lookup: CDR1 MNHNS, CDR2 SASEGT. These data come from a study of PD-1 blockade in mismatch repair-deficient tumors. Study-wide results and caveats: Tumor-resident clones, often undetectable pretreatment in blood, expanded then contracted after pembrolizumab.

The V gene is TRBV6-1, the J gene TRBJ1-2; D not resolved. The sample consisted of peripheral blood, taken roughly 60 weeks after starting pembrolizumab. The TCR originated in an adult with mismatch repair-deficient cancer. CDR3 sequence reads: CASSGAIILLYGYTF. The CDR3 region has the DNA TGTGCCAGCAGTGGAGCCATAATCCTACTCTATGGCTACACCTTC.